This T cell receptor (beta chain) appears in the sequencing data of a study of molecular identifiers for immune sequencing clone quantification. Study outcomes and limitations: Sizes of highly expanded clones could be underestimated through identical TCRs sharing a barcode. Jurkat TCR RNA spiked in from one cell could reportedly be detected among 1.1 million or so naive cells.

This CDR3 region has 13 residues. Germline CDR1 LGHNA, CDR2 YNFKEQ. Deletions cut 1 base from V and 6 bases from J, with 6 bases between. For bulk TCR libraries, previously described methods and listed TCR primers were used. TCRdb recomputed calls from the PCR reads with MiXCR, one row per CDR3 protein. Seen here are about 100,000 distinct CDR3 sequences, 35% to 40% observed once, and the top ten hold roughly 4.2%. This clonotype occurred many times. Its antigen is still unknown. This chain joins TRBV4-2 and TRBJ1-4; D is undetermined. The specimen sequenced was naive CD8+ T cells from blood, with Jurkat cell RNA spiked in. Subset in this sample: FACS-sorted CD8+CD4-CCR7+CD45RA+ naive T cells. This clonotype originated in a human donor in good health. Some libraries in this study had Jurkat cell RNA spiked in. The CDR3 spells CASSQALDEKLFF. CDR3 nucleotides: TGTGCCAGCAGCCAAGCGCTTGATGAAAAACTGTTTTTT.